The sequence of this TCR beta chain was determined in a study of T cell changes during pregnancy in multiple sclerosis. The data were produced by immunoSEQ multiplex PCR, yet TCRdb's version contains in-frame clones alone and is incomplete. The sample lists tens of thousands of clones; roughly 93% were seen once. The V gene's germline CDR1 is SEHNR and CDR2 FQNEAQ (reference sequence). V dropped 0 bases and J dropped 5 bases, with 13 bases sitting between them. The CDR3 contains 15 residues. Source: peripheral blood, taken in the first trimester of pregnancy. The clonotype was recovered from a female donor with multiple sclerosis, enrolled in a pregnancy study. The rearrangement joins TRBV7-9 to TRBJ2-5, with D maybe TRBD1 (6 bases). The CDR3 region has the DNA TGTGCCAGCAGCTTAGCCCGACAGGCAAGGGAGACCCAGTACTTC. It codes for CASSLARQARETQYF.